The clone carrying this T cell receptor beta chain was seen repeatedly, ten times or more. Its antigen is unknown. Germline assignment: CDR1 MNHEY and CDR2 SMNVEV (reference sequence). After removal of 3 bases from V and 6 bases from J, the junction contained 2 bases not matched to a gene. CDR3 length: 13 residues. No progression to ophthalmopathy during 18 months of follow-up defined stable disease. Diagnoses were established using clinical symptoms, serum thyroxine and TRAb, thyroid ultrasound and orbital computed tomography. Cells are PBMCs isolated from more than 8.5 ml of fresh blood. The data stem from a study of T cells in Graves' hyperthyroidism and ophthalmopathy. General study results and limits: Prediction of ophthalmopathy progression came a median around 6.1 months pre-onset.

Amplified TCR beta CDR3 regions derived from RNA transcripts. An initial round of RT-PCR targeting the TCR CDR3 relied on the HTBI primer set. Via MiXCR, TCRdb re-called the multiplex PCR reads, giving one row per CDR3 protein. The data show about 480,000 distinct CDR3 sequences, with roughly an eighth seen just once and 15% to 20% held by the top ten. This receptor was taken from a woman between 18 and 29 years old with Graves' hyperthyroidism. Sequencing input: blood. The chain joins TRBV27 to TRBJ2-1; TRBD2 agrees at 7 bases. CDR3 loop: CASSFGGSNEQFF. In nucleotides, the CDR3 is TGTGCCAGCAGTTTTGGCGGGAGCAATGAGCAGTTCTTC.